This entry lists 3 T cell receptor beta chains sequenced from one sample in a study of blood T cells in healthy people across ages. For the second PCR, which ran for about 7 to 11 cycles, a sample-barcoded 5' primer and a J-beta primer mix were used. TCRdb re-called the 5' RACE reads with MiXCR, one entry per CDR3 protein. The data show about a million distinct CDR3 sequences, roughly 51% seen once. The sequencing input was blood. These receptor sequences come from a woman aged 55-70 years in good health.

J is TRBJ2-4 and V is TRBV5-6; maybe TRBD1 (7 bases). The J call may be faulty, since TRBJ2-7 better matches the DNA end. Germline CDR1 reads SGHDT; CDR2 reads YYEEEE. The length of the CDR3 is 15 residues. CDR3 sequence reads: CASSLLAGGSNEQYF. In DNA, the CDR3 is TGTGCCAGCAGCTTGCTTGCAGGGGGGTCTAACGAGCAGTACTTC.

This chain links TRBV5-1 with TRBJ2-7, with a possible D match to TRBD1 (6 bases). Per the germline V gene, CDR1 is SGHRS and CDR2 is YFSETQ. The CDR3 loop spans 13 amino acids. V was trimmed by 0 bases and J by 5 bases, leaving 9 bases between them. The CDR3 DNA follows: TGCGCCAGCAGCTTGGACAGGGACCACGAGCAGTACTTC. Translated, it gives CASSLDRDHEQYF.

The CDR3 is CASSLGPGDFSYEQYF. CDR3 coding DNA: TGTGCCAGCAGCTTAGGGCCGGGGGATTTCTCCTACGAGCAGTACTTC. V gene TRBV7-2 combines with J gene TRBJ2-7; D perhaps matches TRBD2 (6 bases). V dropped 1 base and J dropped 0 bases, with 13 bases sitting between them. The CDR3 has 16 residues. Germline CDR1 and CDR2: SGHTA and FQGNSA.